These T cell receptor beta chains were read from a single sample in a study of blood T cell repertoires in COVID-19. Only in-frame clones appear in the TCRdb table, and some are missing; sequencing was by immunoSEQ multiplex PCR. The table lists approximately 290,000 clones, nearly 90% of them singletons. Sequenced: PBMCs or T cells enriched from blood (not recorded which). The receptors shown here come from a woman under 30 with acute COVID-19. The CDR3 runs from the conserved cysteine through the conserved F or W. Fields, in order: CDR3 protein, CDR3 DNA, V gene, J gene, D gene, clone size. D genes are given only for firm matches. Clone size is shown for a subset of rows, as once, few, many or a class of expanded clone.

CDR3aa: CASSIETDSKLAKNIQYF
CDR3nt: TGTGCCAGTAGTATAGAGACAGATTCCAAACTAGCCAAAAACATTCAGTACTTC
v_gene: TRBV19
j_gene: TRBJ2-4
d_gene: .
abundance: .

CDR3aa: CASSPYTTGGPNEKLFF
CDR3nt: TGTGCCAGCAGCCCATATACTACAGGGGGCCCTAATGAAAAACTGTTTTTT
v_gene: TRBV3-1/TRBV3-2
j_gene: TRBJ1-4
d_gene: TRBD1
abundance: .

CDR3aa: CASSLDRGYNEQFF
CDR3nt: TGTGCCAGCAGCTTAGATAGGGGTTACAATGAGCAGTTCTTC
v_gene: TRBV7-9
j_gene: TRBJ2-1
d_gene: .
abundance: .

CDR3aa: CAISRTGTEAFF
CDR3nt: TGTGCCATCAGTAGGACAGGAACTGAAGCTTTCTTT
v_gene: TRBV10-3
j_gene: TRBJ1-1
d_gene: TRBD1
abundance: .

CDR3aa: CASSPRTGEGNTIYF
CDR3nt: TGTGCCAGCAGCCCTCGGACAGGGGAGGGAAACACCATATATTTT
v_gene: TRBV4-2
j_gene: TRBJ1-3
d_gene: TRBD1
abundance: .

CDR3aa: CSVDTSGGTNEQFF
CDR3nt: TGCAGCGTTGACACGTCGGGAGGGACCAATGAGCAGTTCTTC
v_gene: TRBV29-1
j_gene: TRBJ2-1
d_gene: TRBD2
abundance: once

CDR3aa: CASSVGGNTDTQYF
CDR3nt: TGTGCCAGCAGCGTTGGCGGGAACACAGATACGCAGTATTTT
v_gene: TRBV9
j_gene: TRBJ2-3
d_gene: .
abundance: once

CDR3aa: CASSLARGSGYTF
CDR3nt: TGTGCCAGCAGCTTGGCCAGGGGCTCTGGCTACACCTTC
v_gene: TRBV5-6
j_gene: TRBJ1-2
d_gene: .
abundance: once

CDR3aa: CASSPWEGRTDTQYF
CDR3nt: TGTGCCAGCAGCCCCTGGGAGGGCCGCACAGATACGCAGTATTTT
v_gene: TRBV9
j_gene: TRBJ2-3
d_gene: TRBD2
abundance: .

CDR3aa: CASSVTGTVGGEQFF
CDR3nt: TGTGCCAGCAGTGTTACAGGGACAGTGGGGGGTGAGCAGTTCTTC
v_gene: TRBV25-1
j_gene: TRBJ2-1
d_gene: .
abundance: .

CDR3aa: CASSVGAGERDQPQHF
CDR3nt: TGTGCCAGCAGCGTAGGGGCAGGTGAGAGGGATCAGCCCCAGCATTTT
v_gene: TRBV9
j_gene: TRBJ1-5
d_gene: .
abundance: .

CDR3aa: CASSVSGHNSYEQYF
CDR3nt: TGTGCCAGCTCGGTTTCGGGACACAACTCCTACGAGCAGTACTTC
v_gene: TRBV18
j_gene: TRBJ2-7
d_gene: .
abundance: .

CDR3aa: CASSLRMILASNEQFF
CDR3nt: TGTGCCAGCAGTTTAAGAATGATACTAGCCAGCAATGAGCAGTTCTTC
v_gene: TRBV28
j_gene: TRBJ2-1
d_gene: .
abundance: .

CDR3aa: CASSDVKGTSGITDTQYF
CDR3nt: TGTGCCAGTAGTGACGTAAAAGGGACTAGCGGCATCACAGATACGCAGTATTTT
v_gene: TRBV19
j_gene: TRBJ2-3
d_gene: TRBD2
abundance: .

CDR3aa: CASSADPSGRGEQYF
CDR3nt: TGTGCCAGCAGCGCTGATCCTAGCGGGAGGGGCGAGCAGTACTTC
v_gene: TRBV3-1/TRBV3-2
j_gene: TRBJ2-7
d_gene: TRBD2
abundance: .

CDR3aa: CASSHGLSGNTIYF
CDR3nt: TGTGCCAGCAGCCACGGACTCTCTGGAAACACCATATATTTT
v_gene: TRBV14
j_gene: TRBJ1-3
d_gene: .
abundance: .

CDR3aa: CASSDRQGASSPLHF
CDR3nt: TGTGCCAGCAGTGACAGACAGGGGGCCAGCTCACCCCTCCACTTT
v_gene: TRBV25-1
j_gene: TRBJ1-6
d_gene: TRBD1
abundance: .

CDR3aa: CASSVGNGVYNEQFF
CDR3nt: TGTGCCAGCAGCGTCGGAAACGGGGTGTACAATGAGCAGTTCTTC
v_gene: TRBV9
j_gene: TRBJ2-1
d_gene: .
abundance: .

CDR3aa: CAWSGQGGTEAFF
CDR3nt: TGTGCCTGGTCGGGACAGGGGGGCACTGAAGCTTTCTTT
v_gene: TRBV30
j_gene: TRBJ1-1
d_gene: TRBD1
abundance: .

CDR3aa: CASSIGLAGGSYEQYF
CDR3nt: TGTGCCAGCAGTATAGGACTAGCGGGAGGCTCCTACGAGCAGTACTTC
v_gene: TRBV7-2
j_gene: TRBJ2-7
d_gene: TRBD2
abundance: .

CDR3aa: CSVGLVPGELFF
CDR3nt: TGCAGCGTGGGGCTAGTACCCGGGGAGCTGTTTTTT
v_gene: TRBV29-1
j_gene: TRBJ2-2
d_gene: .
abundance: .

CDR3aa: CASSTRLKGQRNEQYF
CDR3nt: TGTGCCAGCAGTACTCGACTTAAGGGACAGAGAAACGAGCAGTACTTC
v_gene: TRBV25-1
j_gene: TRBJ2-7
d_gene: TRBD1
abundance: .

CDR3aa: CASSWTSGTYEQFF
CDR3nt: TGCGCCAGCAGCTGGACTAGCGGGACATATGAGCAGTTCTTC
v_gene: TRBV5-1
j_gene: TRBJ2-1
d_gene: TRBD2
abundance: once

CDR3aa: CASSFSTRKETQYF
CDR3nt: TGTGCCAGCAGCTTTTCGACACGCAAAGAGACCCAGTACTTC
v_gene: TRBV7-3
j_gene: TRBJ2-5
d_gene: .
abundance: .

CDR3aa: CASRRGSGEAFF
CDR3nt: TGTGCCAGCAGAAGGGGCTCGGGTGAAGCTTTCTTT
v_gene: TRBV28
j_gene: TRBJ1-1
d_gene: .
abundance: .

CDR3aa: CAIRLEPPDTGELFF
CDR3nt: TGTGCCATCCGCCTAGAGCCGCCCGACACCGGGGAGCTGTTTTTT
v_gene: TRBV10-3
j_gene: TRBJ2-2
d_gene: .
abundance: .

CDR3aa: CAGNTGGSRETQYF
CDR3nt: TGTGCCGGAAACACAGGGGGTAGTCGAGAGACCCAGTACTTC
v_gene: TRBV5-4
j_gene: TRBJ2-5
d_gene: TRBD1
abundance: .

CDR3aa: CASSLWEEQFF
CDR3nt: TGCGCCAGCAGCTTGTGGGAGGAGCAGTTCTTC
v_gene: TRBV5-1
j_gene: TRBJ2-1
d_gene: .
abundance: .

CDR3aa: CASSQVRAKGRGTYGYTF
CDR3nt: TGTGCCAGCAGCCAAGTGCGGGCCAAAGGGAGGGGCACCTATGGCTACACCTTC
v_gene: TRBV3-1/TRBV3-2
j_gene: TRBJ1-2
d_gene: .
abundance: .

CDR3aa: CASSETTSGNKNIQYF
CDR3nt: TGTGCCAGCAGTGAAACGACTAGCGGAAATAAAAACATTCAGTACTTC
v_gene: TRBV6-4
j_gene: TRBJ2-4
d_gene: TRBD2
abundance: .

CDR3aa: CATSAPLMEESYTF
CDR3nt: TGTGCCACCAGTGCCCCTCTTATGGAGGAGAGCTACACCTTC
v_gene: TRBV24-1
j_gene: TRBJ1-2
d_gene: .
abundance: .

CDR3aa: CASSERKGGFVPQHF
CDR3nt: TGTGCCAGCAGTGAACGTAAGGGAGGTTTCGTGCCCCAGCATTTT
v_gene: TRBV2
j_gene: TRBJ1-5
d_gene: .
abundance: once

CDR3aa: CASSLGGQGAREQYF
CDR3nt: TGTGCCAGCAGCTTAGGAGGACAGGGGGCGCGGGAGCAGTACTTC
v_gene: TRBV11-3
j_gene: TRBJ2-7
d_gene: TRBD1
abundance: .

CDR3aa: CASNRGMNTEAFF
CDR3nt: TGCGCCAGCAATCGGGGAATGAACACTGAAGCTTTCTTT
v_gene: TRBV5-1
j_gene: TRBJ1-1
d_gene: .
abundance: .

CDR3aa: CASSFSTAGSPLHF
CDR3nt: TGTGCCAGCAGCTTTTCCACAGCGGGTTCACCCCTCCACTTT
v_gene: TRBV7-9
j_gene: TRBJ1-6
d_gene: .
abundance: .

CDR3aa: CSVRPQGWGTDTQYF
CDR3nt: TGCAGCGTCCGCCCACAGGGGTGGGGCACAGATACGCAGTATTTT
v_gene: TRBV29-1
j_gene: TRBJ2-3
d_gene: TRBD1
abundance: .

CDR3aa: CASSLGPTAYEQYF
CDR3nt: TGCGCCAGCAGCTTGGGTCCGACTGCCTACGAGCAGTACTTC
v_gene: TRBV5-1
j_gene: TRBJ2-7
d_gene: .
abundance: .

CDR3aa: CASSIWREGPGEQYF
CDR3nt: TGTGCCAGTAGTATCTGGCGGGAGGGCCCGGGCGAGCAGTACTTC
v_gene: TRBV19
j_gene: TRBJ2-7
d_gene: TRBD2
abundance: .

CDR3aa: CASSLGGSTGELFF
CDR3nt: TGTGCCAGCAGTCTGGGCGGGAGTACCGGGGAGCTGTTTTTT
v_gene: TRBV2
j_gene: TRBJ2-2
d_gene: TRBD2
abundance: .

CDR3aa: CASRGDSSYNEQFF
CDR3nt: TGTGCCAGCAGGGGCGACAGCTCCTACAATGAGCAGTTCTTC
v_gene: TRBV6-5
j_gene: TRBJ2-1
d_gene: .
abundance: .

CDR3aa: CARQWEGSSYEQYF
CDR3nt: TGTGCCAGGCAGTGGGAGGGAAGCTCCTACGAGCAGTACTTC
v_gene: TRBV2
j_gene: TRBJ2-7
d_gene: TRBD2
abundance: .

CDR3aa: CASSTSRVPHGYTF
CDR3nt: TGTGCCAGTAGTACGTCCCGGGTTCCACACGGCTACACCTTC
v_gene: TRBV19
j_gene: TRBJ1-2
d_gene: .
abundance: .

CDR3aa: CASKNLMSDSPLHF
CDR3nt: TGTGCCAGTAAGAACTTGATGAGCGATTCACCCCTCCACTTT
v_gene: TRBV19
j_gene: TRBJ1-6
d_gene: .
abundance: .

CDR3aa: CASSTRTSGRARNEQFF
CDR3nt: TGTGCCAGTAGTACACGGACTAGCGGGAGGGCCAGGAATGAGCAGTTCTTC
v_gene: TRBV19
j_gene: TRBJ2-1
d_gene: TRBD2
abundance: .

CDR3aa: CASSTRGHQPQHF
CDR3nt: TGTGCCAGCAGCACCCGTGGGCATCAGCCCCAGCATTTT
v_gene: TRBV27
j_gene: TRBJ1-5
d_gene: .
abundance: .

CDR3aa: CASSQDVGGYYGYTF
CDR3nt: TGTGCCAGCAGCCAAGATGTAGGGGGCTACTATGGCTACACCTTC
v_gene: TRBV4-2
j_gene: TRBJ1-2
d_gene: TRBD1
abundance: .

CDR3aa: CASSAGQGARETQYF
CDR3nt: TGTGCCAGCAGTGCGGGACAGGGGGCGCGAGAGACCCAGTACTTC
v_gene: TRBV27
j_gene: TRBJ2-5
d_gene: TRBD1
abundance: .

CDR3aa: CASSPRQGREKLFF
CDR3nt: TGTGCCAGCAGTCCTCGACAGGGAAGGGAAAAACTGTTTTTT
v_gene: TRBV28
j_gene: TRBJ1-4
d_gene: TRBD1
abundance: .

CDR3aa: CASSTNSGRGNEQFF
CDR3nt: TGTGCCAGCAGCACGAATAGCGGGAGGGGGAATGAGCAGTTCTTC
v_gene: TRBV27
j_gene: TRBJ2-1
d_gene: TRBD2
abundance: .

CDR3aa: CASSLGPLQGAAEAFF
CDR3nt: TGCGCCAGCAGCTTGGGTCCCTTACAGGGGGCCGCTGAAGCTTTCTTT
v_gene: TRBV5-1
j_gene: TRBJ1-1
d_gene: TRBD1
abundance: .

CDR3aa: CASRLTGKPGELFF
CDR3nt: TGCGCCAGCAGGCTTACAGGGAAACCCGGGGAGCTGTTTTTT
v_gene: TRBV23-1
j_gene: TRBJ2-2
d_gene: .
abundance: .

CDR3aa: CASSFPSSKDYEQYF
CDR3nt: TGTGCCAGCAGCTTCCCTAGCAGTAAGGATTACGAGCAGTACTTC
v_gene: TRBV7-9
j_gene: TRBJ2-7
d_gene: .
abundance: .

CDR3aa: CASSIDRDRSNEQYF
CDR3nt: TGTGCCAGTAGTATAGACCGGGACAGGTCAAACGAGCAGTACTTC
v_gene: TRBV19
j_gene: TRBJ2-7
d_gene: TRBD1
abundance: .

CDR3aa: CASSQERGGVAYNEQFF
CDR3nt: TGCGCCAGCAGCCAAGAGAGGGGAGGGGTAGCCTACAATGAGCAGTTCTTC
v_gene: TRBV4-1
j_gene: TRBJ2-1
d_gene: TRBD2
abundance: once